The source of this TCR beta chain is a study of T cell responses to AZD1222 COVID-19 vaccine. Study-wide points: The breadth and depth of Spike-specific TCRs increased once two AZD1222 doses had been given. Unmutated variant regions are reportedly the target of nearly half of TCRs that are spike-specific.

There are 15 residues in the CDR3. V lost 1 base to trimming and J lost 0 bases, with 11 bases between them. The germline V gene has CDR1 SGHTS and CDR2 YDEGEE. With respect to this clone: Its specificity is not known.

Sequencing used immunoSEQ multiplex PCR; TCRdb keeps in-frame clones, though not all of them. The data hold tens of thousands of clones, with roughly 87% observed a single time. The rearrangement uses TRBV5-8 and TRBJ2-7, with D perhaps matching TRBD1 (5 bases). The specimen comprised peripheral blood, sampled 28 days after the second AZD1222 dose. The clonotype was recovered from an adult who received the AZD1222 COVID-19 vaccine. In nucleotides, the CDR3 is TGTGCCAGCAGCTTGATGAGACAGCCCTCCTACGAGCAGTACTTC. It translates to CASSLMRQPSYEQYF. Looking up the rest from reference TRBV5-8 and TRBJ2-7 gives the full variable domain: EAGVTQSPTHLIKTRGQQATLRCSPISGHTSVYWYQQALGLGLQFLLWYDEGEERNRGNFPPRFSGRQFPNYSSELNVNALELEDSALYLCASSLMRQPSYEQYFGPGTRLTVT.